A selection of T cell receptor beta chains follows, all from one sample in a study of long-term antiretroviral therapy in people with HIV. Profiling relied on immunoSEQ multiplex PCR, and the TCRdb table lists in-frame clones only, not all of them. The sample records tens of thousands of clones, 85% being singletons. The sample in question was unsorted PBMCs, obtained 2.3 years after starting antiretroviral therapy. These receptors came from a man between 35 and 55 years old with HIV. The CDR3 runs from the conserved cysteine through the conserved F or W. D genes are given only for firm matches. Only part of the rows carry a size: once, few, many, or a class if the clone is expanded.

- | TRBJ1-1 | - | TRBV21-1 | CASSKAGTGMVGTEAFF | TGTGCCAGCAGCAAAGCGGGGACAGGGATGGTCGGGACTGAAGCTTTCTTT
- | TRBJ1-4 | TRBD1 | TRBV15 | CATSGSRDRGSGEKLFF | TGTGCCACCAGCGGGTCCCGGGACAGGGGATCGGGTGAAAAACTGTTTTTT
- | TRBJ2-7 | - | TRBV19 | CATTRQGTHEQYF | TGTGCCACTACACGCCAGGGGACCCACGAGCAGTACTTC
- | TRBJ1-1 | - | TRBV6-1 | CASSRDGNTEAFF | TGTGCCAGCAGTCGGGACGGAAACACTGAAGCTTTCTTT
- | TRBJ2-6 | - | TRBV15 | CATSSRTGTGANVLTF | TGTGCCACCAGCTCGAGAACGGGAACTGGGGCCAACGTCCTGACTTTC
- | TRBJ1-1 | - | TRBV7-9 | CASRLQGPDTEAFF | TGTGCCAGCAGACTACAGGGTCCGGACACTGAAGCTTTCTTT
- | TRBJ2-7 | - | TRBV20-1 | CSALQGYEQYF | TGCAGTGCTTTACAGGGCTACGAGCAGTACTTC
- | TRBJ2-1 | - | TRBV15 | CATSSRTAPPHNEQFF | TGTGCCACCAGCTCCCGGACAGCGCCTCCACACAATGAGCAGTTCTTC
- | TRBJ2-1 | - | TRBV7-9 | CASSYGPGYNEQFF | TGTGCCAGCAGCTATGGACCTGGGTACAATGAGCAGTTCTTC
- | TRBJ2-5 | - | TRBV11-3 | CASSPRVEETQYF | TGTGCCAGCAGCCCCAGGGTAGAGGAGACCCAGTACTTC
- | TRBJ2-1 | - | TRBV10-3 | CAISENPPGAREQFF | TGTGCCATCAGTGAAAACCCCCCGGGTGCGCGTGAGCAGTTCTTC
once | TRBJ1-2 | - | TRBV2 | CASSEPSTEYTF | TGTGCCAGCAGTGAACCCTCGACAGAGTACACCTTC
- | TRBJ1-1 | - | TRBV18 | CASSPQKVNTEAFF | TGTGCCAGCTCACCACAGAAAGTGAACACTGAAGCTTTCTTT
- | TRBJ2-1 | - | TRBV7-9 | CASSPARPSPHEQFF | TGTGCCAGCAGCCCGGCCAGGCCCTCACCCCATGAGCAGTTCTTC
once | TRBJ2-5 | - | TRBV11-3 | CASSLRGLGVETQYF | TGTGCCAGCAGCTTAAGGGGTTTGGGGGTGGAGACCCAGTACTTC
- | TRBJ1-4 | - | TRBV13 | CASSSGEKLFF | TGTGCCAGCAGCTCAGGTGAAAAACTGTTTTTT
- | TRBJ2-7 | - | TRBV6-1 | CASSDLDRLTYEQYF | TGTGCCAGCAGTGATCTGGACCGCCTTACCTACGAGCAGTACTTC
- | TRBJ2-1 | - | TRBV7-9 | CATGQKWNEQFF | TGTGCCACCGGACAGAAGTGGAATGAGCAGTTCTTC
- | TRBJ1-1 | - | TRBV6-5 | CASSFGGTEAFF | TGTGCCAGCAGTTTCGGAGGGACTGAAGCTTTCTTT
- | TRBJ2-2 | - | TRBV9 | CASSERPGELFF | TGTGCCAGCAGCGAAAGACCCGGGGAGCTGTTTTTT
- | TRBJ1-1 | TRBD1 | TRBV4-2 | CASSQGDRAGPMNTEAFF | TGTGCCAGCAGCCAAGGGGACAGGGCAGGCCCTATGAACACTGAAGCTTTCTTT
- | TRBJ1-2 | - | TRBV4-1 | CASSQEVGARNYGYTF | TGCGCCAGCAGCCAAGAGGTGGGGGCGAGGAACTATGGCTACACCTTC
- | TRBJ1-4 | - | TRBV23-1 | CASSQSPVIAEKLFF | TGCGCCAGCAGTCAATCGCCGGTAATCGCTGAAAAACTGTTTTTT
- | TRBJ2-7 | - | TRBV19 | CASSRDFSYEQYF | TGTGCCAGTAGTAGGGATTTCTCCTACGAGCAGTACTTC
- | TRBJ1-5 | - | TRBV19 | CASSPGIGQPQHF | TGTGCCAGTAGTCCCGGAATCGGTCAGCCCCAGCATTTT
- | TRBJ1-6 | TRBD1 | TRBV27 | CASSPGQGGSPLHF | TGTGCCAGCAGCCCGGGACAGGGGGGCTCACCCCTCCACTTT
- | TRBJ1-1 | TRBD1 | TRBV6-6 | CASSYSGTDNTEAFF | TGTGCCAGCAGTTACTCCGGGACAGATAACACTGAAGCTTTCTTT
- | TRBJ1-3 | - | TRBV9 | CASSVATAPQLYF | TGTGCCAGCAGCGTAGCTACGGCACCCCAACTATATTTT
- | TRBJ2-1 | - | TRBV11-3 | CASSLGESSYNEQFF | TGTGCCAGCAGCTTAGGGGAAAGCTCCTACAATGAGCAGTTCTTC
- | TRBJ2-2 | TRBD1 | TRBV25-1 | CASTPWDRANTGELFF | TGTGCCAGCACCCCCTGGGACAGAGCGAACACCGGGGAGCTGTTTTTT
- | TRBJ1-1 | - | TRBV18 | CASSIRRGTDTEAFF | TGTGCCAGCTCCATCCGCAGGGGAACCGACACTGAAGCTTTCTTT
- | TRBJ2-7 | TRBD1 | TRBV5-1 | CASSFTWTGGLESNEQYF | TGCGCCAGCAGCTTCACCTGGACAGGGGGCCTGGAGAGTAACGAGCAGTACTTC
once | TRBJ1-5 | - | TRBV10-2 | CASSEADRRLGPQHF | TGCGCCAGCAGTGAGGCAGACAGGCGCCTCGGGCCCCAGCATTTT
- | TRBJ2-4 | - | TRBV29-1 | CSVRQGGNIQYF | TGCAGCGTACGCCAGGGGGGAAACATTCAGTACTTC
- | TRBJ1-1 | TRBD1 | TRBV23-1 | CASSRRRRDRMNTEAFF | TGCGCCAGCAGTCGTCGGCGGCGGGACAGGATGAACACTGAAGCTTTCTTT
once | TRBJ2-2 | - | TRBV15 | CATSRGRDTGELFF | TGTGCCACCAGCAGAGGCAGGGACACCGGGGAGCTGTTTTTT
- | TRBJ2-7 | - | TRBV10-3 | CAIADNLGYEQYF | TGTGCCATCGCCGACAACCTCGGCTACGAGCAGTACTTC
- | TRBJ1-4 | - | TRBV7-9 | CASSLDRRGGAEKLFF | TGTGCCAGCAGCTTAGATCGTCGAGGGGGGGCTGAAAAACTGTTTTTT
- | TRBJ2-5 | TRBD2 | TRBV11-3 | CASSLRGLTSGKETQYF | TGTGCCAGCAGCTTACGAGGGTTGACTAGCGGGAAAGAGACCCAGTACTTC
- | TRBJ1-1 | - | TRBV5-8 | CASSYAGAGTEAFF | TGTGCCAGCAGCTATGCAGGGGCGGGCACTGAAGCTTTCTTT
- | TRBJ2-1 | - | TRBV11-2 | CASRGATTYEQFF | TGTGCCAGCAGGGGCGCAACTACCTATGAGCAGTTCTTC
few | TRBJ2-2 | - | TRBV9 | CASSVGRENTGELFF | TGTGCCAGCAGCGTAGGGCGGGAGAACACCGGGGAGCTGTTTTTT
few | TRBJ1-5 | - | TRBV16 | CASSELHPPSNQPQHF | TGTGCCAGCTCGGAGCTCCACCCGCCCAGCAATCAGCCCCAGCATTTT
- | TRBJ1-6 | - | TRBV4-2 | CASSRDRYNSPLHF | TGTGCCAGCAGCAGGGACCGATATAATTCACCCCTCCACTTT